A selection of T cell receptor beta chains follows, all from one sample in a study of identifying expanded T cells in peripheral blood. The repertoire was sequenced with immunoSEQ multiplex PCR; TCRdb's copy has only in-frame clones and lacks some. The sample contains about 100,000 clones, approximately 88% of which appear only once. Material for sequencing was blood. The receptors originated from a person between 18 and 75 years old in good health. Each CDR3 is given with its conserved first and last residue. Fields, in order: clone size, J gene, D gene, V gene, CDR3 protein, CDR3 DNA. D genes are given only for firm matches. A row's size may be missing; if present it is once, few, many or a size class.

clone size: NA
J gene: TRBJ2-5
D gene: TRBD2
V gene: TRBV5-1
CDR3 protein: CASSFGRGGGETQYF
CDR3 DNA: TGCGCCAGCAGCTTTGGGCGGGGGGGCGGAGAGACCCAGTACTTC

clone size: NA
J gene: TRBJ1-2
D gene: NA
V gene: TRBV30
CDR3 protein: CAWSVTGDYGYTF
CDR3 DNA: TGTGCCTGGAGTGTGACGGGGGACTATGGCTACACCTTC

clone size: once
J gene: TRBJ2-7
D gene: TRBD1
V gene: TRBV10-2
CDR3 protein: CASSEPQGAVYEQYF
CDR3 DNA: TGCGCCAGCAGTGAGCCGCAGGGGGCTGTATACGAGCAGTACTTC

clone size: NA
J gene: TRBJ2-5
D gene: NA
V gene: TRBV29-1
CDR3 protein: CSVAGNSQETQYF
CDR3 DNA: TGCAGCGTCGCCGGTAATTCCCAAGAGACCCAGTACTTC

clone size: NA
J gene: TRBJ1-2
D gene: NA
V gene: TRBV25-1
CDR3 protein: CASSRNRVSGGYTF
CDR3 DNA: TGTGCCAGCAGCCGCAACAGGGTATCGGGTGGCTACACCTTC

clone size: NA
J gene: TRBJ2-7
D gene: NA
V gene: TRBV4-2
CDR3 protein: CASSQTGREGTYEQYF
CDR3 DNA: TGTGCCAGCAGCCAAACGGGTAGGGAAGGTACCTACGAGCAGTACTTC

clone size: NA
J gene: TRBJ1-5
D gene: NA
V gene: TRBV21-1
CDR3 protein: CASSKAGVGQPQHF
CDR3 DNA: TGTGCCAGCAGCAAAGCGGGGGTTGGGCAGCCCCAGCATTTT

clone size: NA
J gene: TRBJ2-7
D gene: TRBD2
V gene: TRBV4-3
CDR3 protein: CASSALAAAGLAGDRRYEQYF
CDR3 DNA: TGCGCCAGCAGCGCCTTGGCGGCAGCAGGACTAGCGGGAGATCGAAGGTACGAGCAGTACTTC

clone size: NA
J gene: TRBJ1-2
D gene: NA
V gene: TRBV6-5
CDR3 protein: CASSYSQENYGYTF
CDR3 DNA: TGTGCCAGCAGTTACTCGCAGGAGAACTATGGCTACACCTTC

clone size: NA
J gene: TRBJ1-3
D gene: NA
V gene: TRBV14
CDR3 protein: CASSQDLGGGNTIYF
CDR3 DNA: TGTGCCAGCAGCCAAGATCTGGGGGGAGGAAACACCATATATTTT

clone size: NA
J gene: TRBJ2-7
D gene: NA
V gene: TRBV21-1
CDR3 protein: CASTPGQGVPKPSYEQYF
CDR3 DNA: TGTGCCAGCACCCCGGGACAGGGAGTCCCTAAGCCCTCCTACGAGCAGTACTTC

clone size: NA
J gene: TRBJ2-3
D gene: NA
V gene: TRBV4-1
CDR3 protein: CASRDGSPRGGTQYF
CDR3 DNA: TGCGCCAGCCGCGACGGCTCCCCCCGTGGCGGTACGCAGTATTTT

clone size: NA
J gene: TRBJ1-3
D gene: NA
V gene: TRBV5-6
CDR3 protein: CASSRISGRTFSGNTIYF
CDR3 DNA: TGTGCCAGCAGCCGGATTTCGGGTCGGACGTTTTCTGGAAACACCATATATTTT

clone size: NA
J gene: TRBJ1-2
D gene: TRBD1
V gene: TRBV14
CDR3 protein: CASSVQGNYGYTF
CDR3 DNA: TGTGCCAGCAGCGTACAGGGGAACTATGGCTACACCTTC

clone size: once
J gene: TRBJ2-5
D gene: TRBD2
V gene: TRBV6-1
CDR3 protein: CASSEARGFGQETQYF
CDR3 DNA: TGTGCCAGCAGTGAAGCGCGGGGGTTTGGCCAAGAGACCCAGTACTTC

clone size: NA
J gene: TRBJ2-2
D gene: TRBD2
V gene: TRBV4-2
CDR3 protein: CASSQDSGTSGHTGELFF
CDR3 DNA: TGTGCCAGCAGCCAAGATTCAGGGACTAGCGGTCACACCGGGGAGCTGTTTTTT

clone size: NA
J gene: TRBJ1-4
D gene: NA
V gene: TRBV30
CDR3 protein: CAWSGYEKLFF
CDR3 DNA: TGTGCCTGGAGTGGTTATGAAAAACTGTTTTTT

clone size: NA
J gene: TRBJ2-7
D gene: NA
V gene: TRBV11-2
CDR3 protein: CASSLVGLAYEQYF
CDR3 DNA: TGTGCCAGCAGCTTAGTCGGGTTGGCCTACGAGCAGTACTTC

clone size: NA
J gene: TRBJ1-2
D gene: TRBD1
V gene: TRBV5-1
CDR3 protein: CASSTTGSRTNYGYTF
CDR3 DNA: TGCGCCAGCAGCACGACAGGGAGTAGAACTAACTATGGCTACACCTTC

clone size: NA
J gene: TRBJ1-1
D gene: TRBD1
V gene: TRBV11-3
CDR3 protein: CASSAQGRTEAFF
CDR3 DNA: TGTGCCAGCAGCGCACAGGGGCGAACTGAAGCTTTCTTT

clone size: NA
J gene: TRBJ2-7
D gene: NA
V gene: TRBV5-1
CDR3 protein: CASSLARPDYEQYF
CDR3 DNA: TGCGCCAGCAGCTTGGCTCGGCCAGATTACGAGCAGTACTTC

clone size: NA
J gene: TRBJ1-1
D gene: NA
V gene: TRBV29-1
CDR3 protein: CSVFEGGVVGTEAFF
CDR3 DNA: TGCAGCGTTTTCGAAGGCGGCGTTGTGGGCACTGAAGCTTTCTTT

clone size: NA
J gene: TRBJ1-4
D gene: TRBD1
V gene: TRBV5-1
CDR3 protein: CASSLKTGQSEKLFF
CDR3 DNA: TGCGCCAGCAGCTTAAAGACAGGGCAAAGCGAAAAACTGTTTTTT

clone size: once
J gene: TRBJ1-3
D gene: NA
V gene: TRBV5-1
CDR3 protein: CASSFGDNGAGNTIYF
CDR3 DNA: TGCGCCAGCAGCTTTGGGGACAACGGGGCTGGAAACACCATATATTTT

clone size: NA
J gene: TRBJ1-6
D gene: NA
V gene: TRBV5-1
CDR3 protein: CASGDGNSPLHF
CDR3 DNA: TGCGCCAGCGGGGACGGTAATTCACCCCTCCACTTT

clone size: NA
J gene: TRBJ1-1
D gene: NA
V gene: TRBV7-6
CDR3 protein: CASSLIDSLNTEAFF
CDR3 DNA: TGTGCCAGCAGCTTAATCGACAGCTTGAACACTGAAGCTTTCTTT

clone size: NA
J gene: TRBJ1-5
D gene: NA
V gene: TRBV5-5
CDR3 protein: CASSLTTSSTWSNQPQHF
CDR3 DNA: TGTGCCAGCAGCTTGACCACCTCAAGTACCTGGAGCAATCAGCCCCAGCATTTT

clone size: NA
J gene: TRBJ2-2
D gene: TRBD1
V gene: TRBV5-1
CDR3 protein: CASRPDRDTGELFF
CDR3 DNA: TGCGCCAGCAGACCGGACAGGGACACCGGGGAGCTGTTTTTT

clone size: NA
J gene: TRBJ1-5
D gene: NA
V gene: TRBV30
CDR3 protein: CAWSRGLGNQPQHF
CDR3 DNA: TGTGCCTGGAGTAGGGGCCTCGGTAATCAGCCCCAGCATTTT

clone size: once
J gene: TRBJ2-4
D gene: TRBD1
V gene: TRBV5-6
CDR3 protein: CASSWYRGLGKNIQYF
CDR3 DNA: TGTGCCAGCAGCTGGTACAGGGGGCTAGGCAAAAACATTCAGTACTTC

clone size: NA
J gene: TRBJ1-6
D gene: NA
V gene: TRBV6-5
CDR3 protein: CASSYLNSPLHF
CDR3 DNA: TGTGCCAGCAGTTACCTGAATTCACCCCTCCACTTT

clone size: NA
J gene: TRBJ2-3
D gene: NA
V gene: TRBV27
CDR3 protein: CASSLEGSDTQYF
CDR3 DNA: TGTGCCAGCAGTTTGGAGGGTTCAGATACGCAGTATTTT

clone size: NA
J gene: TRBJ2-3
D gene: NA
V gene: TRBV5-6
CDR3 protein: CASSLATRGGLDTQYF
CDR3 DNA: TGTGCCAGCAGCTTGGCCACGAGGGGGGGCTTGGATACGCAGTATTTT

clone size: NA
J gene: TRBJ2-7
D gene: NA
V gene: TRBV2
CDR3 protein: CASSYTGVYEQYF
CDR3 DNA: TGTGCCAGCAGTTACACCGGGGTCTACGAGCAGTACTTC

clone size: once
J gene: TRBJ1-2
D gene: NA
V gene: TRBV7-2
CDR3 protein: CASSLVGRPSGYTF
CDR3 DNA: TGTGCCAGCAGCTTAGTGGGCAGGCCATCAGGCTACACCTTC

clone size: NA
J gene: TRBJ2-2
D gene: TRBD2
V gene: TRBV7-9
CDR3 protein: CASNPPRGAVTGELFF
CDR3 DNA: TGTGCCAGCAACCCCCCGCGGGGGGCGGTCACCGGGGAGCTGTTTTTT

clone size: NA
J gene: TRBJ1-1
D gene: NA
V gene: TRBV7-9
CDR3 protein: CASSSMGTIGAEAFF
CDR3 DNA: TGTGCCAGCAGCTCAATGGGAACCATTGGCGCTGAAGCTTTCTTT

clone size: NA
J gene: TRBJ2-7
D gene: TRBD2
V gene: TRBV9
CDR3 protein: CASSVVLAGQSSYEQYF
CDR3 DNA: TGTGCCAGCAGCGTAGTCCTAGCGGGTCAGAGCTCCTACGAGCAGTACTTC

clone size: NA
J gene: TRBJ2-7
D gene: TRBD2
V gene: TRBV13
CDR3 protein: CASSSSGLAVYEQYF
CDR3 DNA: TGTGCCAGCAGCTCGTCGGGACTAGCAGTCTACGAGCAGTACTTC

clone size: NA
J gene: TRBJ2-1
D gene: NA
V gene: TRBV7-9
CDR3 protein: CAVLGGRYNEQFF
CDR3 DNA: TGTGCCGTCCTTGGGGGCCGGTACAATGAGCAGTTCTTC

clone size: NA
J gene: TRBJ2-1
D gene: NA
V gene: TRBV6-5
CDR3 protein: CASSYFFGLPQFF
CDR3 DNA: TGTGCCAGCAGTTACTTCTTCGGTCTACCCCAGTTCTTC

clone size: once
J gene: TRBJ2-5
D gene: TRBD2
V gene: TRBV29-1
CDR3 protein: CSVVASGGQETQYF
CDR3 DNA: TGCAGCGTTGTGGCTAGCGGGGGCCAAGAGACCCAGTACTTC

clone size: NA
J gene: TRBJ2-2
D gene: TRBD2
V gene: TRBV6-1
CDR3 protein: CASSERLAGYTGELFF
CDR3 DNA: TGTGCCAGCAGTGAGCGACTAGCGGGGTACACCGGGGAGCTGTTTTTT

clone size: NA
J gene: TRBJ2-2
D gene: NA
V gene: TRBV7-9
CDR3 protein: CASSLGGGRATNTGELFF
CDR3 DNA: TGTGCCAGCAGCTTAGGAGGGGGTCGGGCGACGAACACCGGGGAGCTGTTTTTT

clone size: few
J gene: TRBJ1-5
D gene: NA
V gene: TRBV19
CDR3 protein: CASSPYSNQPQHF
CDR3 DNA: TGTGCCAGTAGTCCTTATAGCAATCAGCCCCAGCATTTT

clone size: NA
J gene: TRBJ2-3
D gene: NA
V gene: TRBV11-3
CDR3 protein: CASSLGATTSTDTQYF
CDR3 DNA: TGTGCCAGCAGCTTGGGGGCTACCACTAGCACAGATACGCAGTATTTT

clone size: once
J gene: TRBJ2-1
D gene: TRBD2
V gene: TRBV7-2
CDR3 protein: CASSSLAGGYNEQFF
CDR3 DNA: TGTGCCAGCAGCTCACTAGCGGGAGGGTACAATGAGCAGTTCTTC

clone size: NA
J gene: TRBJ1-2
D gene: TRBD1
V gene: TRBV2
CDR3 protein: CASSGGTGKAGYTF
CDR3 DNA: TGTGCCAGCAGTGGAGGGACAGGGAAAGCTGGCTACACCTTC

clone size: NA
J gene: TRBJ1-1
D gene: NA
V gene: TRBV18
CDR3 protein: CASSSQKNTEAFF
CDR3 DNA: TGTGCCAGCTCATCTCAGAAAAACACTGAAGCTTTCTTT

clone size: NA
J gene: TRBJ1-1
D gene: TRBD1
V gene: TRBV5-1
CDR3 protein: CASSTWTGGNTEAFF
CDR3 DNA: TGCGCCAGCAGCACTTGGACAGGGGGGAACACTGAAGCTTTCTTT

clone size: NA
J gene: TRBJ2-1
D gene: TRBD1
V gene: TRBV7-9
CDR3 protein: CASSRGTGERGYNEQFF
CDR3 DNA: TGTGCCAGCAGCCGAGGAACAGGGGAGAGGGGTTACAATGAGCAGTTCTTC

clone size: NA
J gene: TRBJ1-6
D gene: NA
V gene: TRBV19
CDR3 protein: CASSDRLPNSPLHF
CDR3 DNA: TGTGCCAGTAGTGACAGACTTCCTAATTCACCCCTCCACTTT

clone size: NA
J gene: TRBJ2-3
D gene: TRBD2
V gene: TRBV4-1
CDR3 protein: CASSQGIPGLAGGPRPQYF
CDR3 DNA: TGCGCCAGCAGCCAAGGGATCCCGGGACTAGCGGGAGGGCCTCGACCGCAGTATTTT

clone size: NA
J gene: TRBJ1-5
D gene: NA
V gene: TRBV7-9
CDR3 protein: CASSLSVSPQHF
CDR3 DNA: TGTGCCAGCAGCTTGAGTGTTTCGCCCCAGCATTTT

clone size: NA
J gene: TRBJ1-1
D gene: NA
V gene: TRBV6-1
CDR3 protein: CASRRKLNTEAFF
CDR3 DNA: TGTGCCAGCAGGCGCAAGTTGAACACTGAAGCTTTCTTT

clone size: NA
J gene: TRBJ1-2
D gene: NA
V gene: TRBV6-6
CDR3 protein: CASTLGGSSNGYTF
CDR3 DNA: TGTGCCAGCACACTGGGGGGTAGTTCGAATGGCTACACCTTC

clone size: medium-sized
J gene: TRBJ2-1
D gene: TRBD2
V gene: TRBV19
CDR3 protein: CASRPLAGGINEQFF
CDR3 DNA: TGTGCCAGTAGGCCGCTAGCGGGAGGTATTAATGAGCAGTTCTTC

clone size: NA
J gene: TRBJ2-3
D gene: NA
V gene: TRBV5-1
CDR3 protein: CASSFGAVVDTQYF
CDR3 DNA: TGCGCCAGCAGCTTTGGAGCCGTTGTGGATACGCAGTATTTT